This entry describes one T cell receptor beta chain. The data stem from a study of blood T cell repertoires in COVID-19. Study-wide background: Nucleic acid was either cDNA or gDNA, and it came from T cells, B-cell-depleted T cells, or PBMCs.

The table came from immunoSEQ multiplex PCR; TCRdb's copy has only in-frame clones and leaves some out. Among 100,000 to 150,000 clones listed, 65% to 85% were seen once. The length of the CDR3 is 15 residues. The V gene's germline CDR1 is SQVTM and CDR2 ANQGSEA. V shed 6 bases and J 4 bases; nucleotides not matched to a gene: 14. Sequenced material: peripheral blood. The V gene is TRBV29-1, the J gene TRBJ1-2; 7 bases map to TRBD1. The receptor was derived from a man between 65 and 85 years old with acute or convalescent COVID-19. CDR3 residues: CSVDILGGTSYGYTF. Here the CDR3 DNA reads TGCAGCGTAGACATTTTAGGGGGCACTAGCTATGGCTACACCTTC.